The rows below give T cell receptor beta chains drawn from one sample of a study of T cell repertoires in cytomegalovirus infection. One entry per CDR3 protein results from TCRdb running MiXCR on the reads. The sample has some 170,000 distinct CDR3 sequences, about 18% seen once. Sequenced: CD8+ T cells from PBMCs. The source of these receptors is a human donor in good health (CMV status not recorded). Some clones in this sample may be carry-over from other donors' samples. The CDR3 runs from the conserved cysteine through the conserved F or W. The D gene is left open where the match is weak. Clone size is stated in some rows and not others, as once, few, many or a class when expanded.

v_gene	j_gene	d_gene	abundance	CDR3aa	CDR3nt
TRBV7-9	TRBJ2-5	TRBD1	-	CASTNPLRQGVETQYF	TGTGCCAGCACCAATCCTCTACGGCAGGGGGTAGAGACCCAGTACTTC
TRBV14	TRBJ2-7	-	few	CASSQPSATEVSYEQYF	TGTGCCAGCAGCCAGCCCTCCGCGACCGAAGTCTCCTACGAGCAGTACTTC
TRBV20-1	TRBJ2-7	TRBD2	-	CSARDLAGGTGEQYF	TGCAGTGCTAGAGATCTAGCGGGGGGAACGGGGGAGCAGTACTTC
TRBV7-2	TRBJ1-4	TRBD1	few	CASSYLQGAGEKLFF	TGTGCCAGCAGCTACCTACAGGGGGCGGGTGAAAAACTGTTTTTT
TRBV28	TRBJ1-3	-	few	CASRRSAAWLSGNTIYF	TGTGCCAGCAGGAGAAGCGCGGCTTGGCTTTCCGGAAACACCATATATTTT
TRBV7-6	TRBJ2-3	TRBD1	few	CASKQGVALTDTQYF	TGTGCCAGCAAACAGGGGGTAGCACTCACAGATACGCAGTATTTT
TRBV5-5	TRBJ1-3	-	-	CASSNGTLFSGNTIYF	TGTGCCAGCAGCAATGGGACGCTTTTCTCTGGAAACACCATATATTTT
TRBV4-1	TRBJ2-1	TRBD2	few	CASSQDLGGDYNEQFF	TGCGCCAGCAGCCAAGACCTCGGGGGGGACTACAATGAGCAGTTCTTC
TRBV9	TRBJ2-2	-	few	CASNVNTGELFF	TGTGCCAGCAATGTGAACACCGGGGAGCTGTTTTTT
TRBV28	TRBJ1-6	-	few	CASSLTPGASPLHF	TGTGCCAGCAGTTTAACTCCAGGGGCTTCACCCCTCCACTTT
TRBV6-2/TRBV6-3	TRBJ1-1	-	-	CASTPWTVMNTEAFF	TGTGCCAGCACCCCCTGGACGGTAATGAACACTGAAGCTTTCTTT
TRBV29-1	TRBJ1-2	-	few	CSVKPYVLGPEGNYGYTF	TGCAGCGTGAAACCCTACGTCTTGGGACCTGAGGGTAACTATGGCTACACCTTC
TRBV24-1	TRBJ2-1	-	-	CATSDDRLNEQFF	TGTGCCACCAGTGATGACCGTCTTAATGAGCAGTTCTTC
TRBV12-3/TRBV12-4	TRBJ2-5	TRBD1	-	CASSNPGQGVQRETQYF	TGTGCCAGCAGCAATCCGGGACAGGGGGTTCAAAGGGAGACCCAGTACTTC
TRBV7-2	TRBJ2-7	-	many	CASSSPGGTVGYEQYF	TGTGCCAGCAGCAGCCCAGGGGGGACAGTTGGCTACGAGCAGTACTTC
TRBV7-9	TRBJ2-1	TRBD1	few	CASSQGTGSNNEQFF	TGTGCCAGCAGCCAAGGGACAGGAAGCAACAATGAGCAGTTCTTC
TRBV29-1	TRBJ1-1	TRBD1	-	CSASGQGETFF	TGCAGCGCATCGGGACAGGGGGAAACTTTCTTT
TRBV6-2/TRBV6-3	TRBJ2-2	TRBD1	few	CASSGQGLVAGELFF	TGTGCCAGCAGCGGACAGGGGCTGGTGGCCGGGGAGCTGTTTTTT
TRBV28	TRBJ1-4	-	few	CASTKATNEKLFF	TGTGCCAGCACGAAAGCAACTAATGAAAAACTGTTTTTT
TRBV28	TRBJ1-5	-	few	CASSLGAGNQPQHF	TGTGCCAGCAGCCTCGGGGCAGGGAATCAGCCCCAGCATTTT
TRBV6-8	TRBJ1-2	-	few	CASSYGPATNYGYTF	TGTGCCAGCAGTTACGGTCCAGCTACTAACTATGGCTACACCTTC
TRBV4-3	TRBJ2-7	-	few	CASSQWEEYEQYF	TGCGCCAGCAGCCAGTGGGAAGAGTACGAGCAGTACTTC
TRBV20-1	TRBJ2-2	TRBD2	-	CSARDLLAGDTGELFF	TGCAGTGCTAGAGATTTACTAGCGGGGGACACCGGGGAGCTGTTTTTT
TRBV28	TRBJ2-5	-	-	CASSSGKETQYF	TGTGCCAGCAGTTCTGGGAAAGAGACCCAGTACTTC
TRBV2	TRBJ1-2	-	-	CASSYRENYGYTF	TGTGCCAGCAGTTACAGGGAGAACTATGGCTACACCTTC
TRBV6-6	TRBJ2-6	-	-	CASSSESSGANVLTF	TGTGCCAGCAGTTCGGAAAGCTCTGGGGCCAACGTCCTGACTTTC
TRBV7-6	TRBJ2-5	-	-	CASSLGFTEPEETQYF	TGTGCCAGCAGCTTAGGGTTTACGGAACCGGAGGAGACCCAGTACTTC
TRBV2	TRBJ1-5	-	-	CASSEAPGQPQHF	TGTGCCAGCAGTGAAGCGCCTGGACAGCCCCAGCATTTT
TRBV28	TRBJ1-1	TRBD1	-	CASSSGQGAVRAFF	TGTGCCAGCAGTTCAGGACAGGGGGCGGTCCGAGCTTTCTTT
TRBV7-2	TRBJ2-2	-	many	CASSFATTGELFF	TGTGCCAGCAGCTTCGCTACCACCGGGGAGCTGTTTTTT
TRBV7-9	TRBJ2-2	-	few	CASLDTGELFF	TGTGCCAGCCTGGACACCGGGGAGCTGTTTTTT
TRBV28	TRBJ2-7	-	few	CATQDRFYEQYF	TGTGCCACCCAAGACAGGTTCTACGAGCAGTACTTC
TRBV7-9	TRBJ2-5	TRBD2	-	CASSSREGPAETQYF	TGTGCCAGCAGCTCCCGGGAGGGACCCGCTGAGACCCAGTACTTC
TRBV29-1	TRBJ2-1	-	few	CSASRDYNEQFF	TGCAGCGCTAGTAGGGACTACAATGAGCAGTTCTTC
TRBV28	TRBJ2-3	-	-	CASIPRDLFDTQYF	TGTGCCAGCATCCCCCGGGACCTCTTCGATACGCAGTATTTT
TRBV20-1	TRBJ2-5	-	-	CSARDEGEQETQYF	TGCAGTGCTAGAGATGAGGGTGAACAAGAGACCCAGTACTTC
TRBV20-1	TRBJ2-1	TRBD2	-	CSASGPNGGAEEQFF	TGCAGTGCTAGTGGGCCGAACGGGGGGGCCGAAGAGCAGTTCTTC
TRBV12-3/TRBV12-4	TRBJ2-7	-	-	CASSPNPYEQYF	TGTGCCAGCAGTCCGAACCCCTACGAGCAGTACTTC
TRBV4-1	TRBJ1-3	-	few	CASSPGVLTSRGNTIYF	TGCGCCAGCAGCCCAGGCGTATTGACCTCTCGCGGAAACACCATATATTTT
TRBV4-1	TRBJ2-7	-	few	CASSQDRGRSYEQYF	TGCGCCAGCAGCCAAGATAGGGGACGGTCCTACGAGCAGTACTTC
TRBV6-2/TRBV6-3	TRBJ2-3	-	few	CASSYLRDQSDPDTQYF	TGTGCCAGCAGTTACCTACGGGACCAATCGGACCCGGATACGCAGTATTTT
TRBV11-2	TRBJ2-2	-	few	CASSFFPYRDTGELFF	TGTGCCAGCAGCTTTTTCCCGTACAGGGACACCGGGGAGCTGTTTTTT
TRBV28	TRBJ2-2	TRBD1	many	CASSPKTGTGNSNTGELFF	TGTGCCAGCAGTCCAAAAACCGGGACAGGGAATTCGAACACCGGGGAGCTGTTTTTT
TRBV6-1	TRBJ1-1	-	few	CASSEAFF	TGTGCCAGCAGTGAAGCTTTCTTT
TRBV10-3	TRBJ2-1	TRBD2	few	CAISGERGGQSYNEQFF	TGTGCCATCAGTGGGGAGCGCGGGGGTCAATCCTACAATGAGCAGTTCTTC
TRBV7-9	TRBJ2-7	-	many	CASSLVPYEQYF	TGTGCCAGCAGCTTAGTTCCCTACGAGCAGTACTTC
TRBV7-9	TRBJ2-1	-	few	CASSPNAGAYNEQFF	TGTGCCAGCAGCCCGAACGCGGGGGCATACAATGAGCAGTTCTTC
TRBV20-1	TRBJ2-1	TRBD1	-	CSARDFGLGTGVVGEQFF	TGCAGTGCTAGAGATTTTGGCCTCGGGACAGGTGTTGTGGGGGAGCAGTTCTTC
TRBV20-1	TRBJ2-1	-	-	CSARVTNYNEQFF	TGCAGTGCTAGAGTAACTAACTACAATGAGCAGTTCTTC
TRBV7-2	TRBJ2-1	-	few	CASSFGYNEQFF	TGTGCCAGCAGCTTTGGTTACAATGAGCAGTTCTTC
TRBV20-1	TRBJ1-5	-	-	CSATDGRYNQPQHF	TGCAGTGCTACCGATGGACGGTACAATCAGCCCCAGCATTTT
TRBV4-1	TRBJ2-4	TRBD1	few	CASSQEQGTPQF	TGCGCCAGCAGCCAAGAACAGGGGACCCCCCAGTTC
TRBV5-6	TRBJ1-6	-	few	CASSLAKPGSPLHF	TGTGCCAGCAGCTTGGCCAAGCCTGGATCACCCCTCCACTTT
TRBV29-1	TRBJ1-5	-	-	CSVEPQNQPQHF	TGCAGCGTTGAACCCCAGAATCAGCCCCAGCATTTT
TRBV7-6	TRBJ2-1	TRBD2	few	CASSLGGAKNEQFF	TGTGCCAGCAGCCTGGGAGGGGCAAAGAATGAGCAGTTCTTC